This T cell receptor beta chain emerged from a study of CD4+ T cells in melanoma. Germline V lookup: CDR1 LGHNT, CDR2 FRNRAP. CDR3 length: 12 residues. The trim removed 10 bases at V and 1 base at J, leaving 1 base unmatched. Clones were read by immunoSEQ multiplex PCR, and TCRdb kept only the in-frame ones, dropping some. The sample contains roughly 60,000 clones, about 72% of which appear only once. The receptor was isolated from a human donor with melanoma. The sequencing input was tumor tissue. This sequence joins TRBV12-5 and TRBJ1-1; 9 bases line up with TRBD1. CDR3 amino acids: CATDRGNTEAFF. The CDR3 coding sequence is TGTGCTACGGACAGGGGGAACACTGAAGCTTTCTTT. Filled out from reference TRBV12-5 and TRBJ1-1, the complete variable domain reads DARVTQTPRHKVTEMGQEVTMRCQPILGHNTVFWYRQTMMQGLELLAYFRNRAPLDDSGMPKDRFSAEMPDATLATLKIQPSEPRDSAVYFCATDRGNTEAFFGQGTRLTVV.